The present TCR beta chain was sequenced within a study of cytomegalovirus exposure and HLA in healthy donors. This clone was detected many times. The V end lost 0 bases, the J end lost 2 bases, and 8 bases lay between the germline ends. The CDR3 spans 15 residues. Germline CDR1 and CDR2: SGHKS and YYEKEE (reference sequence). Primers: 60 Vbeta forward and 13 Jbeta reverse. TCRdb's copy holds only in-frame clones and misses some; the assay was immunoSEQ multiplex PCR. The table shows fewer than 150,000 clones, with 80% to 85% occurring only once. This clonotype originated in a female donor in good health and CMV-seronegative. V is TRBV5-5 and J is TRBJ2-2, with D possibly TRBD2 on 5 matching bases. Sequences were obtained from PBMCs. The CDR3 coding sequence is TGTGCCAGCAGCTTGGAGCCGGGAAACACCGGGGAGCTGTTTTTT. It translates to CASSLEPGNTGELFF.